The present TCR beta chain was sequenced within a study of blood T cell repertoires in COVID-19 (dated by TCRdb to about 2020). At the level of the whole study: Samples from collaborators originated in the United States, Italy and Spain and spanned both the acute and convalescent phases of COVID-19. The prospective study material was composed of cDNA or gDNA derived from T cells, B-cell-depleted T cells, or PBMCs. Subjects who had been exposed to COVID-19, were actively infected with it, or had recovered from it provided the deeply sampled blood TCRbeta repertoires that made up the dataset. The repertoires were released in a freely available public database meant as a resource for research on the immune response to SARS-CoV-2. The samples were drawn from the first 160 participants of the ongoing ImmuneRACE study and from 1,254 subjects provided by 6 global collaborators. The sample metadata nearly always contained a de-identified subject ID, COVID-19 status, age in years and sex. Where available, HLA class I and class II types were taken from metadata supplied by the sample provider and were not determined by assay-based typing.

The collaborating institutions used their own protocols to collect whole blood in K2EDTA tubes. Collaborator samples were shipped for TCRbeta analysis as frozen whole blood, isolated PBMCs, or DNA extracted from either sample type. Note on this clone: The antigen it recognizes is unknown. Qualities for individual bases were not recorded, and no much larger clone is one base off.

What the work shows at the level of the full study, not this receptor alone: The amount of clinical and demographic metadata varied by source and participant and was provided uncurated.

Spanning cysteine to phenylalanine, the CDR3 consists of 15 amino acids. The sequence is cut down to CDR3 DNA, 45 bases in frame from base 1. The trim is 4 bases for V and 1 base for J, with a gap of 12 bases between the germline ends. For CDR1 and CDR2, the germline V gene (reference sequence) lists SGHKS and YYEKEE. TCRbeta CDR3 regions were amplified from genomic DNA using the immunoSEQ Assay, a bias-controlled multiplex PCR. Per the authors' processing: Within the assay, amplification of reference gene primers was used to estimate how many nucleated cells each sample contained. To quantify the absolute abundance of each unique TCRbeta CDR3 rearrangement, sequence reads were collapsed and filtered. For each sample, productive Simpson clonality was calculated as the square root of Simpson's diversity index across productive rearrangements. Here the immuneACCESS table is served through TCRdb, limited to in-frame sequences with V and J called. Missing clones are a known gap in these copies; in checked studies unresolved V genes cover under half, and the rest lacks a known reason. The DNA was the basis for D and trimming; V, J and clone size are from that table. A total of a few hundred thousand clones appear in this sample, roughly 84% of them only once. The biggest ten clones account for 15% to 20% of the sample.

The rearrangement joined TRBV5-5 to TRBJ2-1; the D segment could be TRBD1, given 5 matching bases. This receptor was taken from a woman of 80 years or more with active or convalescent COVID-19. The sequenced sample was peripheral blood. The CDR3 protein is CASSEGVGSYNEQFF. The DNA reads TGTGCCAGCAGCGAAGGGGTAGGTTCCTACAATGAGCAGTTCTTC.